The rows below give T cell receptor beta chains drawn from one sample of a study of OX40 agonist ivuxolimab in advanced cancers. The protocol was immunoSEQ multiplex PCR, while the TCRdb copy is restricted to in-frame clones and leaves out a portion. The repertoire has under 70,000 clones, roughly 89% of them found once; the top ten carry 1.1% to 1.5%. This specimen was CD4+ or CD8+ T cells sorted from blood, taken in a trial of the OX40 agonist ivuxolimab. The source is an adult with an advanced solid tumor such as melanoma, head and neck, liver or kidney cancer. Both conserved end residues are part of each CDR3.

j_call: TRBJ2-3
v_call: TRBV6-6
cdr3_aa: CASSLGSGGADTQYF

j_call: TRBJ2-4
v_call: TRBV30
cdr3_aa: CAWSERGDIQYF

j_call: TRBJ1-4
v_call: TRBV18
cdr3_aa: CASSLDRVNEKLFF

j_call: TRBJ1-5
v_call: TRBV2
cdr3_aa: CASSDDRGNQPQHF

j_call: TRBJ1-1
v_call: TRBV19
cdr3_aa: CASRSGTASNTEAFF

j_call: TRBJ1-4
v_call: TRBV11-2
cdr3_aa: CASSSWGGTNEKLFF

j_call: TRBJ2-5
v_call: TRBV2
cdr3_aa: CASSDLAGQETQYF

j_call: TRBJ2-6
v_call: TRBV11-2
cdr3_aa: CASGYRGASSGANVLTF

j_call: TRBJ2-6
v_call: TRBV5-4
cdr3_aa: CASRPQGTGANVLTF

j_call: TRBJ2-6
v_call: TRBV5-1
cdr3_aa: CASSIGGGSGANVLTF

j_call: TRBJ1-1
v_call: TRBV5-4
cdr3_aa: CASSLRRTNTEAFF

j_call: TRBJ2-7
v_call: TRBV23-1
cdr3_aa: CASSQSTYPYEQYF

j_call: TRBJ2-1
v_call: TRBV30
cdr3_aa: CAWSVGLAGPRDEQFF

j_call: TRBJ2-5
v_call: TRBV27
cdr3_aa: CASSSARETQYF

j_call: TRBJ2-5
v_call: TRBV15
cdr3_aa: CATSRLEYQETQYF

j_call: TRBJ2-2
v_call: TRBV5-1
cdr3_aa: CASSSPGLAGGGELFF

j_call: TRBJ2-7
v_call: TRBV6-5
cdr3_aa: CASSFLGLGYEQYF

j_call: TRBJ2-1
v_call: TRBV10-3
cdr3_aa: CAIRLAGNNEQFF

j_call: TRBJ2-7
v_call: TRBV30
cdr3_aa: CAWCPGQTYEQYF

j_call: TRBJ1-4
v_call: TRBV25-1
cdr3_aa: CASSDTSRLNEKLFF

j_call: TRBJ1-5
v_call: TRBV5-1
cdr3_aa: CASSLEGTSNQPQHF

j_call: TRBJ2-3
v_call: TRBV29-1
cdr3_aa: CSVDRGGTDTQYF

j_call: TRBJ2-5
v_call: TRBV9
cdr3_aa: CASSARGRGETQYF

j_call: TRBJ1-4
v_call: TRBV29-1
cdr3_aa: CSVGPQGGNEKLFF

j_call: TRBJ1-6
v_call: TRBV28
cdr3_aa: CASSSFPSSYNSPLHF

j_call: TRBJ1-6
v_call: TRBV27
cdr3_aa: CASSLRPSSYNSPLHF

j_call: TRBJ2-1
v_call: TRBV2
cdr3_aa: CASRMVQLGEQFF

j_call: TRBJ2-1
v_call: TRBV25-1
cdr3_aa: CASSGTSGVLSYNEQFF

j_call: TRBJ1-3
v_call: TRBV19
cdr3_aa: CASSISIHSGNTIYF

j_call: TRBJ2-1
v_call: TRBV5-4
cdr3_aa: CASSPYLTSGGRNEQFF

j_call: TRBJ1-1
v_call: TRBV2
cdr3_aa: CASKRPGGTEAFF

j_call: TRBJ2-5
v_call: TRBV18
cdr3_aa: CASSPPGQRGTQYF

j_call: TRBJ1-4
v_call: TRBV30
cdr3_aa: CAWSSVELPTNEKLFF

j_call: TRBJ2-3
v_call: TRBV18
cdr3_aa: CASSPVGRGDTQYF

j_call: TRBJ1-1
v_call: TRBV19
cdr3_aa: CASSAPTGRVTEAFF

j_call: TRBJ2-5
v_call: TRBV5-1
cdr3_aa: CASRLDETQYF

j_call: TRBJ1-2
v_call: TRBV9
cdr3_aa: CASSVDQGDYGYTF

j_call: TRBJ1-4
v_call: TRBV2
cdr3_aa: CASSEEGTAGEKLFF

j_call: TRBJ1-4
v_call: TRBV7-8
cdr3_aa: CASSSDRTAPNEKLFF

j_call: TRBJ2-2
v_call: TRBV10-3
cdr3_aa: CAISRTGVGTGELFF